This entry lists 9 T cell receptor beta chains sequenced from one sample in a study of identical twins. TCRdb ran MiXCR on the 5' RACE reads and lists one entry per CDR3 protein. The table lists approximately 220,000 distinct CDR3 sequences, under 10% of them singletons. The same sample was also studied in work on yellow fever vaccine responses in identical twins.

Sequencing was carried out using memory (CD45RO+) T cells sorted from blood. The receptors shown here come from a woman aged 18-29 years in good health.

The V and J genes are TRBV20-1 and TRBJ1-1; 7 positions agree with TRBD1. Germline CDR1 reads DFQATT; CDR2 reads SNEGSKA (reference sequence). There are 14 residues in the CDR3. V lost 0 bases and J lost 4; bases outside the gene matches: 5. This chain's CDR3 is CSARDRGSGTEAFF. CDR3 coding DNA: TGCAGTGCTAGAGACAGGGGGTCGGGCACTGAAGCTTTCTTT.

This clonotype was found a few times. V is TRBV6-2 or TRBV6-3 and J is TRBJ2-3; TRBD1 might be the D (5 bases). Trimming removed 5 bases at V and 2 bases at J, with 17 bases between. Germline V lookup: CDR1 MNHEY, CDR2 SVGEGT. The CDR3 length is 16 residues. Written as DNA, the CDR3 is TGTGCCAGCAGTCCGGACACACGGAGACTCACAGATACGCAGTATTTT. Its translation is CASSPDTRRLTDTQYF.

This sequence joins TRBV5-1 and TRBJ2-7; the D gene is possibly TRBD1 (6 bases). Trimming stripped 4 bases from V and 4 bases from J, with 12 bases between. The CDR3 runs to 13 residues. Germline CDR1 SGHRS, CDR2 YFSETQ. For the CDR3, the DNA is TGCGCCAGCAGCCCTCGGGACATTTACGAGCAGTACTTC. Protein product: CASSPRDIYEQYF.

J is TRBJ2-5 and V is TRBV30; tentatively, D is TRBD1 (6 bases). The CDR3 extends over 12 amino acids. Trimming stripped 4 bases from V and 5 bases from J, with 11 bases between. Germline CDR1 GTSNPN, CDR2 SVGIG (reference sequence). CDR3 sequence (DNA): TGTGCCTGGACAGGGGTCAGGGAGACCCAGTACTTC. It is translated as CAWTGVRETQYF.

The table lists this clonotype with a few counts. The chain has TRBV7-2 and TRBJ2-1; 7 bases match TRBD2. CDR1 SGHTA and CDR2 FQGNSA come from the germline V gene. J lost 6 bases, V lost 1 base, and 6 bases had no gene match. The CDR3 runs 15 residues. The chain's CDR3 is CASSLVAGVGNEQFF. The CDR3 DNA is TGTGCCAGCAGCTTAGTGGCGGGAGTGGGCAATGAGCAGTTCTTC.

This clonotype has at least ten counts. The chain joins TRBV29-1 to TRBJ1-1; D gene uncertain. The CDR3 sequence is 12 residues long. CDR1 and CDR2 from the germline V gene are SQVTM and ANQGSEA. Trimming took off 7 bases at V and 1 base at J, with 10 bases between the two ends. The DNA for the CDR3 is TGCAGCGCCGGGAGCCCGAACACTGAAGCTTTCTTT. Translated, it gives CSAGSPNTEAFF.

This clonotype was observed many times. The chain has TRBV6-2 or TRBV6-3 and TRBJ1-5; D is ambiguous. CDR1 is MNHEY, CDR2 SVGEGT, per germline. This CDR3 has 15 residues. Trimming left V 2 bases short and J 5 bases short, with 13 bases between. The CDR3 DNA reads TGTGCCAGCAGTTACGGGCAGGAACCCTATCAGCCCCAGCATTTT. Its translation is CASSYGQEPYQPQHF.

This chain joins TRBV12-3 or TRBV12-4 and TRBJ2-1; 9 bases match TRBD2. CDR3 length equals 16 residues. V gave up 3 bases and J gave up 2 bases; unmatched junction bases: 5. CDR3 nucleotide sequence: TGTGCCAGCAGTTTCTGGGCGGGAGGGCCCTACAATGAGCAGTTCTTC. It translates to CASSFWAGGPYNEQFF.

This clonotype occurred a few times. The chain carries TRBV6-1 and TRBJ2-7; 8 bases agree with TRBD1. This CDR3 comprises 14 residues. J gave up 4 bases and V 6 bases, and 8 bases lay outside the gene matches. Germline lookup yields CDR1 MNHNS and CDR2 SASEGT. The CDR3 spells CASRLDREKYEQYF. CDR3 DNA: TGTGCCAGCAGATTGGACAGGGAGAAGTACGAGCAGTACTTC.